This T cell receptor (beta chain) was profiled in a study of cytomegalovirus exposure and HLA in healthy donors. General study findings and limits: As a later analysis revealed, most CMV-associated TCR beta chains appeared HLA-restricted. Under in vitro conditions, three CMV-associated chains were confirmed as specific for CMV antigens. Later analysis suggested links between common viral pathogens and several top significant clusters. For TCR beta chains, V- and J-gene trimming was later linked to a missense DCLRE1C variant.

Vbeta (60) and Jbeta (13) primers were used in the PCR. Data came from immunoSEQ multiplex PCR; TCRdb stores just in-frame clones and leaves some out. The sample comprises roughly 100,000 clones, around 78% of which are singletons, and 2% to 3% rests with the top ten. Regarding this clone: Its specificity is not known.

Germline assignment: CDR1 MNHNS and CDR2 SASEGT. V was trimmed by 1 base and J by 7 bases, leaving 16 bases between them. The CDR3 has 15 amino acids. The V call is TRBV6-1, the J call TRBJ2-5; D gene unclear. The sequencing input was PBMCs. The sequence was collected from a middle-aged man in good health and CMV-seronegative. DNA for the CDR3: TGTGCCAGCAGTGAAGTGGCCGTCCTTTTACGGACCCAGTACTTC. It codes for CASSEVAVLLRTQYF.